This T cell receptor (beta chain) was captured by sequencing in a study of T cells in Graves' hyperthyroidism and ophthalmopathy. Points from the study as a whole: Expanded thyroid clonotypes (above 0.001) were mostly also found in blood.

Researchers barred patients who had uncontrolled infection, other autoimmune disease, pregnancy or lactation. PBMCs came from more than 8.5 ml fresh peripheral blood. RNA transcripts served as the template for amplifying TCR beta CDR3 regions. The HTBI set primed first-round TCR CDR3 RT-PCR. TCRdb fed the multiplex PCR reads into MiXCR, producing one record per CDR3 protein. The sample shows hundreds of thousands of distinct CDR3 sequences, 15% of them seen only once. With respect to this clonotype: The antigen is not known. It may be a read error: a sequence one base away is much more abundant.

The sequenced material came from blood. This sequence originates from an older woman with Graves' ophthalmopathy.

In DNA, the CDR3 is TGTGCCAGCAGTTTTCGTAAGGTCGAGCAGTACTTC. Its protein product is CASSFRKVEQYF. The chain uses TRBV28 and TRBJ2-7; D ambiguous. Germline values: CDR1 MDHEN, CDR2 SYDVKM. This CDR3 is built from 12 residues. V dropped 3 bases and J dropped 6 bases, with 9 bases sitting between them.